This entry lists 9 T cell receptor beta chains sequenced from one sample in a study of Graves' ophthalmopathy and Graves' hyperthyroidism. Amplified material comprised TCR beta CDR3 regions derived from RNA transcripts. The library came from an HTBI-primed first-round RT-PCR and a second-round multiplex PCR. MiXCR was run by TCRdb on the multiplex PCR reads, yielding one entry per CDR3 protein. The sample has fewer than 400,000 distinct CDR3 sequences, about 16% seen once. The sample taken for sequencing was peripheral blood. These receptor sequences come from a woman aged 18-30 years with Graves' ophthalmopathy.

This clonotype was recorded many times. The CDR3 DNA follows: TGTGCCAGTAGTATGTCGTCTCGAGCGCCACGGACCCAGTACTTC. As protein: CASSMSSRAPRTQYF. The chain is built from TRBV19 and TRBJ2-5; no firm D call. CDR1 and CDR2 (germline): LNHDA, SQIVND (reference sequence). V lost 3 bases, J lost 7 bases, and 18 bases lay in between. CDR3 length: 15 amino acids.

This clonotype appeared many times. The V and J genes are TRBV6-5 and TRBJ1-1; no clear D gene. Trimming took off 2 bases at V and 1 base at J, with 17 bases between the two ends. The CDR3 is made up of 17 amino acids. Germline V CDR1 and CDR2: MNHEY, SVGAGI. The CDR3 spells CASSYPSQRTRNTEAFF. In nucleotides, the CDR3 is TGTGCCAGCAGTTACCCATCCCAGCGTACTAGGAACACTGAAGCTTTCTTT.

At least ten counts were recorded for this clonotype. A read error may account for a junction end that differs from germline. The chain couples TRBV11-2 to TRBJ1-3; 7 bases fit TRBD1. Germline CDR1 is SGHAT and CDR2 is FQNNGV. The CDR3 has 12 residues. The CDR3 sequence is CASSYQTGQLDF. The CDR3 nucleotides read TGTGCCAGCAGCTACCAAACGGGACAGTTAGATTTT. The entire variable domain, with the rest obtained from reference TRBV11-2 and TRBJ1-3, is as follows: EAGVAQSPRYKIIEKRQSVAFWCNPISGHATLYWYQQILGQGPKLLIQFQNNGVVDDSQLPKDRFSAERLKGVDSTLKIQPAKLEDSAVYLCASSYQTGQLDFGEGSWLTVV.

This clonotype was seen many times. Since a much larger clone is just one base distant, this may be a read error. This rearrangement joins TRBV19 to TRBJ1-1; unclear D gene. Trimming left V 5 bases short and J 0 bases short, with 10 bases between. The CDR3 loop spans 14 amino acids. Looked up from germline, CDR1 is LNHDA and CDR2 is SQIVND (reference sequence). The CDR3 DNA follows: TGTGCCAGTAGTGTCGCGGTCTTGAACACTGAAGCTTTCTTT. This sequence encodes CASSVAVLNTEAFF.

This rearrangement joins TRBV7-9 to TRBJ1-6; D unclear. Per germline, CDR1 SEHNR and CDR2 FQNEAQ (reference sequence). This CDR3 contains 17 residues. The V end was cut by 1 base, the J end by 7 bases, with 17 bases between. The CDR3 DNA follows: TGTGCCAGCAGCTTAGATAGGAACGGACTGGGAAATTCACCCCTCCACTTT. Translating gives CASSLDRNGLGNSPLHF.

The chain joins TRBV27 to TRBJ2-5, with a tentative D call TRBD2 (6 bases). V was clipped by 0 bases and J by 5 bases, with 13 bases between them. The CDR3 extends over 15 amino acids. Germline V lookup: CDR1 MNHEY, CDR2 SMNVEV (reference sequence). The CDR3 loop reads CASSLSGWEAETQYF. The CDR3 DNA reads TGTGCCAGCAGTTTATCCGGATGGGAGGCCGAGACCCAGTACTTC.

This clonotype was observed many times. This sequence joins TRBV11-2 and TRBJ2-5, with 8 bases fitting TRBD1. With 5 bases clipped from V and 1 base from J, the junction kept 6 bases outside the gene matches. The CDR3 extends over 15 amino acids. Germline V gene sequence: CDR1 SGHAT, CDR2 FQNNGV. The CDR3 DNA follows: TGTGCCAGCAGCGCCGGGGACAGGCCCCAAGAGACCCAGTACTTC. Amino acids: CASSAGDRPQETQYF. The full variable domain, completed using reference TRBV11-2 and TRBJ2-5, is EAGVAQSPRYKIIEKRQSVAFWCNPISGHATLYWYQQILGQGPKLLIQFQNNGVVDDSQLPKDRFSAERLKGVDSTLKIQPAKLEDSAVYLCASSAGDRPQETQYFGPGTRLLVL.

This clonotype occurred many times. The CDR3 DNA sequence: TGTGCCAAGGTTAGGTCCACTGGGCGTACATATGGCTACACCTTC. This encodes CAKVRSTGRTYGYTF. V gene TRBV2 combines with J gene TRBJ1-2; D unclear. From germline, CDR1 is SNHLY and CDR2 FYNNEI. The CDR3 is 15 residues long. V lost 10 bases, J lost 5 bases, and 23 bases lay in between.

The chain couples TRBV12-3 or TRBV12-4 to TRBJ2-5; 8 bases map to TRBD2. The CDR3 is made up of 14 amino acids. The V and J ends lost 5 bases and 4 bases, in that order; junction bases with no gene match: 6. The CDR3 coding sequence is TGTGCCAGCAGTCCTCGGGGGGGCGTAGAGACCCAGTACTTC. This gives the protein CASSPRGGVETQYF.